This T cell receptor beta chain was sequenced for a study of cytomegalovirus exposure and HLA in healthy donors. Study-wide points: Segments of the TCR beta V type were, in most cases, productive about 87% or about 30% of the time in an earlier analysis. The classifier reportedly diagnosed cytomegalovirus status with high sensitivity and specificity. A cluster of highly shared sequence variants was likely a sequencing artifact.

Germline V gene lookup returns CDR1 ENHRY and CDR2 SYGVKD. With 7 bases clipped from V and 7 bases from J, the junction kept 7 bases outside the gene matches. CDR3 length equals 15 residues. The PCR made use of 60 Vbeta and 13 Jbeta primers. In the original analysis: Later analysis identified tens of millions of unique TCR beta chains, about 11 million shared. Measured with immunoSEQ multiplex PCR; TCRdb has only the in-frame clones, and not every one. V, J and clone size derive from that table, while D and trimming were established from the DNA sequence. The sample has 100,000 to 150,000 clones, approximately 78% seen once. As regards this clone: Its antigen is currently unknown.

Input material: PBMCs. This clonotype originated in a woman in her 40s in good health and CMV-seronegative. The rearrangement joins TRBV10-3 to TRBJ2-2; 12 bases line up with TRBD2. CDR3 protein: CAITALAGGSGELFF. The CDR3 nucleotides read TGTGCCATCACTGCACTAGCGGGAGGTAGCGGGGAGCTGTTTTTT.